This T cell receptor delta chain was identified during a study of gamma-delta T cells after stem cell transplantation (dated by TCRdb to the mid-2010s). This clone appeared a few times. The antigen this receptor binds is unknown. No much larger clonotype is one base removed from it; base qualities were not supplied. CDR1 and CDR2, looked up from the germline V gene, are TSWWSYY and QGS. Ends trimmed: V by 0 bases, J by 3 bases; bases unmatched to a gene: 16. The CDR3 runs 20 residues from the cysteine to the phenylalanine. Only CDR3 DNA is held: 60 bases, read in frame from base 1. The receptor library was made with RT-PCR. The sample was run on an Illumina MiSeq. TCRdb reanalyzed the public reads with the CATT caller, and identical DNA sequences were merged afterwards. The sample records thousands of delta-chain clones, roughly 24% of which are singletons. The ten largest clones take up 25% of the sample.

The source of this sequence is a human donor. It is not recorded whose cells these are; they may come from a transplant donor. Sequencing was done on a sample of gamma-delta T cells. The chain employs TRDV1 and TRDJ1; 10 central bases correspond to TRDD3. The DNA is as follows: TGTGCTCTTGGGGAACTCTCTCTGGCGGGGGATACGCGGTGGTCCGATAAACTCATCTTT. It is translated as CALGELSLAGDTRWSDKLIF.